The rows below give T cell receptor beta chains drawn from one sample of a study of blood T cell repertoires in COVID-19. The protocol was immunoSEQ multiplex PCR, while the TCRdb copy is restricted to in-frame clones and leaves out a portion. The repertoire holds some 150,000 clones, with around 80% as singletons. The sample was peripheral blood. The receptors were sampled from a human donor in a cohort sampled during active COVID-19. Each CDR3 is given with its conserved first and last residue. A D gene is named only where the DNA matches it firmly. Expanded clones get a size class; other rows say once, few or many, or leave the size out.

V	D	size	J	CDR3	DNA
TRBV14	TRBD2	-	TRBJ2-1	CASSQDSTSGGLSSYNEQFF	TGTGCCAGCAGCCAAGATTCGACTAGCGGGGGCCTTAGCTCCTACAATGAGCAGTTCTTC
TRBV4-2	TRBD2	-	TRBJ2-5	CASSQASGGKTQYF	TGTGCCAGCAGCCAAGCTAGCGGGGGAAAGACCCAGTACTTC
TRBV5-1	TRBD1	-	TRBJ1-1	CASSISGTDNTEAFF	TGCGCCAGCAGCATATCCGGGACAGATAACACTGAAGCTTTCTTT
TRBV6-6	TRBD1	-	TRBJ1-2	CASSHRGDYGYTF	TGTGCCAGCAGTCACAGGGGCGACTATGGCTACACCTTC
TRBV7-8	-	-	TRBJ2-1	CASSPPLNEQFF	TGTGCCAGCAGCCCTCCACTCAATGAGCAGTTCTTC
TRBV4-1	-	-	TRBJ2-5	CASSQDNGNQETQYF	TGCGCCAGCAGCCAAGATAACGGGAACCAAGAGACCCAGTACTTC
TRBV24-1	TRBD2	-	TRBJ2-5	CATSEPTSGGAQTQYF	TGTGCCACCAGTGAGCCGACTAGCGGGGGGGCTCAGACCCAGTACTTC
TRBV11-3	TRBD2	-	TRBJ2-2	CASSPGGTGELFF	TGTGCCAGCAGCCCGGGAGGAACCGGGGAGCTGTTTTTT
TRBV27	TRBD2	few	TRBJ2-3	CASSLWGGEADTQYF	TGTGCCAGCAGTTTATGGGGGGGGGAAGCAGATACGCAGTATTTT
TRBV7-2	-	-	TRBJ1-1	CASSLARMNTEAFF	TGTGCCAGCAGCCTGGCCAGGATGAACACTGAAGCTTTCTTT
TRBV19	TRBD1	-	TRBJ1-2	CASSPRGDYGYTF	TGTGCCAGTAGTCCCAGGGGGGACTATGGCTACACCTTC
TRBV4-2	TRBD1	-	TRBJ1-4	CASSQDGGQRGEKLFF	TGTGCCAGCAGCCAAGATGGGGGACAGCGAGGAGAAAAACTGTTTTTT
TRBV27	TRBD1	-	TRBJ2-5	CASSPGTVLQETQYF	TGTGCCAGCAGCCCGGGGACAGTTCTCCAAGAGACCCAGTACTTC
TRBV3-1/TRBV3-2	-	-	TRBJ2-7	CASSQDPRVREQYF	TGTGCCAGCAGCCAAGATCCCAGGGTTCGAGAGCAGTACTTC
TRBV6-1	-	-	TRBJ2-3	CASSETGTTDTQYF	TGTGCCAGCAGTGAAACAGGGACCACAGATACGCAGTATTTT
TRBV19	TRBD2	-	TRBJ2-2	CASSGGLVPGELFF	TGTGCCAGTAGTGGGGGACTAGTACCCGGGGAGCTGTTTTTT
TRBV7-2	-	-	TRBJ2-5	CASSLAWGVETQYF	TGTGCCAGCAGCTTAGCTTGGGGAGTGGAGACCCAGTACTTC
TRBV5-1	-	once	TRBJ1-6	CASSLDTGSSPLHF	TGCGCCAGCAGCTTGGATACAGGTTCCTCACCCCTCCACTTT
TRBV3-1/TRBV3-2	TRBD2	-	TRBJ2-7	CASSHRGGDPYEQYF	TGTGCCAGCAGCCACCGGGGGGGCGACCCCTACGAGCAGTACTTC
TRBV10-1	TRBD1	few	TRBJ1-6	CASSESMWDRCLYNSPLHF	TGCGCCAGCAGTGAGTCGATGTGGGACAGGTGTCTCTATAATTCACCCCTCCACTTT
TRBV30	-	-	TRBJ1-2	CAWSDNFRGNYGYTF	TGTGCCTGGAGCGATAATTTCAGAGGGAACTATGGCTACACCTTC
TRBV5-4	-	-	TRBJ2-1	CASGVRGYNEQFF	TGTGCCAGCGGTGTCAGGGGCTACAATGAGCAGTTCTTC
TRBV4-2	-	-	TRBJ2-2	CASSQDGRELFF	TGTGCCAGCAGCCAAGATGGGCGGGAGCTGTTTTTT
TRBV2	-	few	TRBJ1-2	CASSEALAGKGYTF	TGTGCCAGCAGTGAAGCGCTGGCAGGGAAAGGCTACACCTTC
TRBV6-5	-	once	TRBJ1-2	CASTHGTYDYTF	TGTGCCAGCACCCACGGGACATATGACTACACCTTC
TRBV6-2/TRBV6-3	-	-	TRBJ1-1	CASSYAVRNTEAFF	TGTGCCAGCAGTTACGCCGTCAGGAACACTGAAGCTTTCTTT
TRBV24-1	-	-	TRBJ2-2	CATSAGQPGTTGELFF	TGTGCCACCAGTGCTGGACAGCCCGGCACCACCGGGGAGCTGTTTTTT
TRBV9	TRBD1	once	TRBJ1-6	CASSVVGQGNSPLHF	TGTGCCAGCAGCGTAGTGGGACAGGGAAATTCACCCCTCCACTTT
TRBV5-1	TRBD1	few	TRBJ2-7	CASSLNGQGSYEQYF	TGCGCCAGCAGCCTAAACGGACAGGGATCATACGAGCAGTACTTC
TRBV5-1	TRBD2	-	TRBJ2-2	CASSLVLAGGSELFF	TGCGCCAGCAGCTTAGTCCTAGCGGGGGGTTCGGAGCTGTTTTTT
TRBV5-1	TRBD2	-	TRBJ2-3	CASSFRPTSGGVGSTDTQYF	TGCGCCAGCAGCTTTAGGCCTACTAGCGGGGGCGTCGGTAGCACAGATACGCAGTATTTT
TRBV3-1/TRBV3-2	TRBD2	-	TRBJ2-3	CASSQDQLLPGVAGGDTQYF	TGTGCCAGCAGCCAAGATCAACTTCTCCCGGGGGTAGCGGGGGGAGATACGCAGTATTTT
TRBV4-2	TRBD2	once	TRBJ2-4	CASSQEPLGTSGGAAKNIQYF	TGTGCCAGCAGCCAAGAACCCCTTGGGACTAGCGGGGGGGCGGCCAAAAACATTCAGTACTTC
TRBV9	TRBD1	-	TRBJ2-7	CASSSGGTGGPYEQYF	TGTGCCAGCAGCTCAGGGGGGACAGGGGGCCCCTACGAGCAGTACTTC
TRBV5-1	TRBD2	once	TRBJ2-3	CASRGGASTDTQYF	TGCGCCAGCCGCGGGGGAGCTAGCACAGATACGCAGTATTTT
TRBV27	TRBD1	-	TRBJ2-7	CASIPRTGLAYEQYF	TGTGCCAGCATTCCCAGGACAGGATTAGCCTACGAGCAGTACTTC
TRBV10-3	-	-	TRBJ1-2	CAISEDRKRYGYTF	TGTGCCATCAGTGAGGACAGGAAGAGGTATGGCTACACCTTC